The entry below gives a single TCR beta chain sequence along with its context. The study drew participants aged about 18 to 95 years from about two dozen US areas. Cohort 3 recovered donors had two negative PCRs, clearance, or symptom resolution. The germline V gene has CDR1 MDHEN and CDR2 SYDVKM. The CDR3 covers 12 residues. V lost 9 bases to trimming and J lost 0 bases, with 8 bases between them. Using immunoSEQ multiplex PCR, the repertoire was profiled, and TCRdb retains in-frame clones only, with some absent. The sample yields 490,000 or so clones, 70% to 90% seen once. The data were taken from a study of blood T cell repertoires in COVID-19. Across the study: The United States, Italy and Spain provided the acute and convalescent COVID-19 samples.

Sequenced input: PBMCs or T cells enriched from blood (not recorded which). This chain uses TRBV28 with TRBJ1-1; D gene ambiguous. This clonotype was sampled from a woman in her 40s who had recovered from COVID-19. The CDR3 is CASWRLNTEAFF. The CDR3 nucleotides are TGTGCCAGTTGGAGACTGAACACTGAAGCTTTCTTT.